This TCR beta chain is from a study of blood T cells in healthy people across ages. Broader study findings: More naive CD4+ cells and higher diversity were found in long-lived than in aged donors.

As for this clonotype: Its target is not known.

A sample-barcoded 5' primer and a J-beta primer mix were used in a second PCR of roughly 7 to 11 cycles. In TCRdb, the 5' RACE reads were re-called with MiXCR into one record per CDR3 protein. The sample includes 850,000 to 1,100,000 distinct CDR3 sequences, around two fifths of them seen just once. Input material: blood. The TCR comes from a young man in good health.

CDR3 in DNA: TGTGCCAGCAGTCTCGACAGGAACTATAATTCACCCCTCCACTTT. It codes for CASSLDRNYNSPLHF. This sequence joins TRBV6-5 and TRBJ1-6; tentative D call: TRBD1 (6 bases). Germline V CDR1 and CDR2: MNHEY, SVGAGI. V shed 5 bases and J shed 3 bases, with 11 bases lying between them. The CDR3 contains 15 residues.